The rows below give T cell receptor beta chains drawn from one sample of a study of blood T cell repertoires in COVID-19. Measured with immunoSEQ multiplex PCR; TCRdb has only the in-frame clones, and not every one. The repertoire has under 300,000 clones, around 87% of them found once; the top ten carry approximately 7%. Sequencing was carried out using peripheral blood. Receptor source: a woman aged 65 to 85 with active or convalescent COVID-19. The CDR3 runs from the conserved cysteine through the conserved F or W. D genes are given only for firm matches. Clone size is given for some rows only: seen once, a few or many times, or a class if the clone is expanded.

CDR3nt: TGTGCCATCGGAGGGACAGGGATCAATCAGCCCCAGCATTTT
CDR3aa: CAIGGTGINQPQHF
j_gene: TRBJ1-5
d_gene: TRBD1
v_gene: TRBV10-3
abundance: -

CDR3nt: TGTGCCAGCAGCCCGGGACAGACCAAGAACACTGAAGCTTTCTTT
CDR3aa: CASSPGQTKNTEAFF
j_gene: TRBJ1-1
d_gene: TRBD1
v_gene: TRBV9
abundance: -

CDR3nt: TGTGCCAGCAGACCTCAAACTCAGCGAGAGACCCAGTACTTC
CDR3aa: CASRPQTQRETQYF
j_gene: TRBJ2-5
d_gene: -
v_gene: TRBV7-9
abundance: -

CDR3nt: TGTGCCAGTAGTTCCCTCCTCCGGGACAGATACAATGAGCAGTTCTTC
CDR3aa: CASSSLLRDRYNEQFF
j_gene: TRBJ2-1
d_gene: TRBD1
v_gene: TRBV19
abundance: -

CDR3nt: TGTGCCAGCAGTGGGCGGGGGACGGCCGGGGAGCTGTTTTTT
CDR3aa: CASSGRGTAGELFF
j_gene: TRBJ2-2
d_gene: TRBD2
v_gene: TRBV2
abundance: -

CDR3nt: TGTGCCAGCAGTATTCAGGGATCCCCCTACGAGCAGTACTTC
CDR3aa: CASSIQGSPYEQYF
j_gene: TRBJ2-7
d_gene: -
v_gene: TRBV6-5
abundance: -

CDR3nt: TGTGCCAGCAGTGCCCCGGTCGGGGGAAAACTGTTTTTT
CDR3aa: CASSAPVGGKLFF
j_gene: TRBJ1-4
d_gene: -
v_gene: TRBV2
abundance: once

CDR3nt: TGTGCCAGCAGCCCGACGGGACATAACACAGATACGCAGTATTTT
CDR3aa: CASSPTGHNTDTQYF
j_gene: TRBJ2-3
d_gene: -
v_gene: TRBV7-3
abundance: -

CDR3nt: TGTGCCAGCAGTGATCTGATGGGAGGTTTCCAAGAGACCCAGTACTTC
CDR3aa: CASSDLMGGFQETQYF
j_gene: TRBJ2-5
d_gene: -
v_gene: TRBV6-1
abundance: -

CDR3nt: TGTGCCAGCACTACCTCAGGGACTGATCAGCCCCAGCATTTT
CDR3aa: CASTTSGTDQPQHF
j_gene: TRBJ1-5
d_gene: -
v_gene: TRBV6-5
abundance: -

CDR3nt: TGTGCCAGCAGCTCCAGACAGGGGAACTTCTATGGCTACACCTTC
CDR3aa: CASSSRQGNFYGYTF
j_gene: TRBJ1-2
d_gene: TRBD1
v_gene: TRBV7-2
abundance: -

CDR3nt: TGTGCCAGCAGTTACGGACAGGGCTATGGCTACACCTTC
CDR3aa: CASSYGQGYGYTF
j_gene: TRBJ1-2
d_gene: TRBD1
v_gene: TRBV27
abundance: -

CDR3nt: TGCGCCAGCAGCTTAAGGGGGCTTGAGCAGTTCTTC
CDR3aa: CASSLRGLEQFF
j_gene: TRBJ2-1
d_gene: TRBD1
v_gene: TRBV5-1
abundance: -